The sequence of this T cell receptor beta chain was determined in a study of technical replicates of blood from a handful of donors. TCRdb keeps only in-frame clones here, not all; method: immunoSEQ multiplex PCR. Among 58,000 or so clones, 70% to 90% were seen once, and the ten largest hold roughly 5.3%. With 5 bases clipped from V and 4 bases from J, the junction kept 7 bases outside the gene matches. The V gene's germline CDR1 is SEHNR and CDR2 FQNEAQ (reference sequence). This CDR3 comprises 15 residues. This receptor was identified in a human donor in good health. Some clones in this sample may be carry-over from other donors' samples. The chain is built from TRBV7-9 and TRBJ1-1; 10 nucleotides align to TRBD1. Sample: PBMCs. Here the CDR3 reads CASSLGTGVSTEAFF. The CDR3 DNA follows: TGTGCCAGCAGCCTTGGGACAGGGGTGAGCACTGAAGCTTTCTTT.